The rows below give T cell receptor beta chains drawn from one sample of a study of cytomegalovirus exposure and HLA in healthy donors. Clones were sequenced by immunoSEQ multiplex PCR, and TCRdb holds only the in-frame ones, with some missing. The sample comprises roughly 150,000 clones, roughly four fifths of which are singletons, and around 4.1% rests with the top ten. Material: PBMCs. The receptors were gathered from a man in his fifties in good health and CMV-seropositive. Each CDR3 is given with its conserved first and last residue. The order of the fields is D gene, V gene, J gene, clone size, CDR3 protein, CDR3 DNA. D genes are given only for firm matches. Clone size is given for some rows only: seen once, a few or many times, or a class if the clone is expanded.

D gene: .; V gene: TRBV19; J gene: TRBJ1-2; clone size: .; CDR3 protein: CASTPGQSYGYTF; CDR3 DNA: TGTGCCAGTACCCCTGGGCAGAGCTATGGCTACACCTTC
D gene: .; V gene: TRBV25-1; J gene: TRBJ1-1; clone size: few; CDR3 protein: CASIGGYTEAFF; CDR3 DNA: TGTGCCAGCATCGGGGGATACACTGAAGCTTTCTTT
D gene: .; V gene: TRBV7-8; J gene: TRBJ1-5; clone size: once; CDR3 protein: CASSLTKNQPQHF; CDR3 DNA: TGTGCCAGCAGCTTGACAAAAAATCAGCCCCAGCATTTT
D gene: .; V gene: TRBV10-3; J gene: TRBJ1-5; clone size: .; CDR3 protein: CAIRGGGGQPQHF; CDR3 DNA: TGTGCCATCCGGGGAGGGGGTGGTCAGCCCCAGCATTTT
D gene: .; V gene: TRBV10-3; J gene: TRBJ1-1; clone size: .; CDR3 protein: CAISEALRGSGTEAFF; CDR3 DNA: TGTGCCATCAGTGAGGCCCTCAGAGGGTCCGGCACTGAAGCTTTCTTT
D gene: TRBD1; V gene: TRBV27; J gene: TRBJ2-5; clone size: .; CDR3 protein: CASSRTGGRETQYF; CDR3 DNA: TGTGCCAGCAGTAGGACAGGGGGGCGAGAGACCCAGTACTTC
D gene: .; V gene: TRBV6-1; J gene: TRBJ2-1; clone size: .; CDR3 protein: CASSEDYSTYNEQFF; CDR3 DNA: TGTGCCAGCAGTGAGGACTATTCGACCTACAATGAGCAGTTCTTC
D gene: .; V gene: TRBV7-9; J gene: TRBJ2-1; clone size: once; CDR3 protein: CASSGGQNPYNEQFF; CDR3 DNA: TGTGCCAGCAGCGGAGGCCAGAACCCTTACAATGAGCAGTTCTTC
D gene: TRBD1; V gene: TRBV6-1; J gene: TRBJ2-7; clone size: .; CDR3 protein: CASSEQGTGSGEQYF; CDR3 DNA: TGTGCCAGCAGTGAACAAGGGACAGGGTCGGGGGAGCAGTACTTC
D gene: .; V gene: TRBV2; J gene: TRBJ2-2; clone size: .; CDR3 protein: CASMGATGELFF; CDR3 DNA: TGTGCCAGCATGGGGGCCACCGGGGAGCTGTTTTTT
D gene: .; V gene: TRBV9; J gene: TRBJ2-5; clone size: .; CDR3 protein: CASSVSWESPQETQYF; CDR3 DNA: TGTGCCAGCAGCGTATCGTGGGAGTCTCCCCAAGAGACCCAGTACTTC
D gene: .; V gene: TRBV9; J gene: TRBJ1-1; clone size: .; CDR3 protein: CASSAGLAATEAFF; CDR3 DNA: TGTGCCAGCAGCGCAGGTTTAGCGGCGACTGAAGCTTTCTTT
D gene: .; V gene: TRBV19; J gene: TRBJ1-5; clone size: .; CDR3 protein: CASSTQVEGVNQPQHF; CDR3 DNA: TGTGCCAGTAGTACACAGGTAGAGGGGGTCAATCAGCCCCAGCATTTT
D gene: .; V gene: TRBV11-2; J gene: TRBJ1-4; clone size: .; CDR3 protein: CASSLRGKGGEKLFF; CDR3 DNA: TGTGCCAGCAGCTTGCGAGGGAAGGGTGGGGAAAAACTGTTTTTT
D gene: TRBD1; V gene: TRBV6-5; J gene: TRBJ2-7; clone size: .; CDR3 protein: CASSTRDSRWSEQYF; CDR3 DNA: TGTGCCAGCAGTACCCGGGACAGCCGATGGAGCGAGCAGTACTTC